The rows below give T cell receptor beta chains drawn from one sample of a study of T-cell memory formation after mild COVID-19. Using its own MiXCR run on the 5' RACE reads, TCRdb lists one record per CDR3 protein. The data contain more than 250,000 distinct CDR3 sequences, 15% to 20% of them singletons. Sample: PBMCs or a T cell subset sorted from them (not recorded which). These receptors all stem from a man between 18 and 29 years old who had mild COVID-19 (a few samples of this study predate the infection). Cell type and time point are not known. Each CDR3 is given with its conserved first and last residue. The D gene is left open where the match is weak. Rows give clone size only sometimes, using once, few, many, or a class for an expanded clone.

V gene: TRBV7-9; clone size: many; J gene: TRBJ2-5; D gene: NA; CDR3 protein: CASEGGGQETQYF; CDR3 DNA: TGTGCCAGCGAAGGGGGGGGTCAAGAGACCCAGTACTTC
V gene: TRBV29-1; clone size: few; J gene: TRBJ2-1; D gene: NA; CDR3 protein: CSVEGQRAYNEQFF; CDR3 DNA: TGCAGCGTGGAAGGACAGAGAGCCTACAATGAGCAGTTCTTC
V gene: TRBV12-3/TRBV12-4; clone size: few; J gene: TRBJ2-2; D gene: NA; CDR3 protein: CASSQASYPGELFF; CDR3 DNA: TGTGCCAGCTCGCAGGCCTCTTACCCCGGGGAGCTGTTTTTT
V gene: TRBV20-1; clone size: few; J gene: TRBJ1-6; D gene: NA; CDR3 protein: CSARDHQAGNSPLHF; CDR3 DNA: TGCAGTGCTAGAGATCATCAGGCGGGTAATTCACCCCTCCACTTT
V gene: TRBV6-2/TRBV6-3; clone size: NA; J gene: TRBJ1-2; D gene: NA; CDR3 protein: CASSYSIERTHGYTF; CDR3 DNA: TGTGCCAGCAGTTACTCGATAGAGCGGACGCATGGCTACACCTTC
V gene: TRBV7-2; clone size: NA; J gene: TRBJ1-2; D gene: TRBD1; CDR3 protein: CASSLAISQGASGYTF; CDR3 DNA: TGTGCCAGCAGCTTAGCGATTTCACAGGGGGCGAGTGGCTACACCTTC
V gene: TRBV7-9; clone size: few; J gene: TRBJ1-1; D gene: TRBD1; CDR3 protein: CASSLESLQGAMGTEAFF; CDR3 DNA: TGTGCCAGCAGCTTAGAATCGTTGCAGGGGGCTATGGGCACTGAAGCTTTCTTT
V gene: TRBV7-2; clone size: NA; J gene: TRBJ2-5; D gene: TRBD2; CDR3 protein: CASSSVLAGQETQYF; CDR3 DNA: TGTGCCAGCAGCTCCGTTCTAGCGGGCCAAGAGACCCAGTACTTC
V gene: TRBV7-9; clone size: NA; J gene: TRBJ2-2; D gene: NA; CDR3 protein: CASSPWYTGELFF; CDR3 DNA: TGTGCCAGCAGTCCTTGGTACACCGGGGAGCTGTTTTTT
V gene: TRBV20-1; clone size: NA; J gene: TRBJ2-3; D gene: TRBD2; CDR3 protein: CSPRTGTSRTDTQYF; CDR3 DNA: TGCAGTCCGAGAACCGGGACTAGCCGCACAGATACGCAGTATTTT
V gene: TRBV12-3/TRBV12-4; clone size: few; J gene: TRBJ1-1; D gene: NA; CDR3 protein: CASSLGHSVNTEAFF; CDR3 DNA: TGTGCCAGCAGTTTGGGGCACTCAGTGAACACTGAAGCTTTCTTT
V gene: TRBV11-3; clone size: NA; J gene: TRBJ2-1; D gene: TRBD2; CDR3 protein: CASSPTSGGREQFF; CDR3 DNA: TGTGCCAGCAGCCCCACTAGCGGGGGGCGGGAGCAGTTCTTC
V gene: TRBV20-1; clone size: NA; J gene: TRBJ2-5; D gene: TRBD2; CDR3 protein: CSAAGGAKETQYF; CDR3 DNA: TGCAGTGCGGCGGGGGGGGCGAAGGAGACCCAGTACTTC
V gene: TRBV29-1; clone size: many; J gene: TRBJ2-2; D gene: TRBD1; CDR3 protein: CSVERDRAGPGELFF; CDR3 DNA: TGCAGCGTTGAAAGGGACAGGGCAGGTCCCGGGGAGCTGTTTTTT
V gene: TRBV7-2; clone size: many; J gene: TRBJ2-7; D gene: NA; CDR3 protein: CASSTGTRGIYEQYF; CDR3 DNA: TGTGCCAGCAGTACCGGGACTCGGGGTATTTACGAGCAGTACTTC
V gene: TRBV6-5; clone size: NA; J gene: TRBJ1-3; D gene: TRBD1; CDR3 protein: CASSYSWGQGLSGNTIYF; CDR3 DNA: TGTGCCAGCAGTTACTCGTGGGGACAGGGCCTCTCTGGAAACACCATATATTTT
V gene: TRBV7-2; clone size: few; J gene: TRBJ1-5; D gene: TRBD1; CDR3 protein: CASSRDRDQPQHF; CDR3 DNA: TGTGCCAGCAGCCGAGACAGGGACCAGCCCCAGCATTTT
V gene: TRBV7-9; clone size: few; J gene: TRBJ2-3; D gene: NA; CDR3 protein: CASSLSPGRTSTDTQYF; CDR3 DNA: TGTGCCAGCAGCTTAAGCCCCGGACGGACGAGCACAGATACGCAGTATTTT
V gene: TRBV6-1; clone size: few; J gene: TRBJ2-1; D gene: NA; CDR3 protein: CAIGGRIYNEQFF; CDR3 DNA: TGTGCCATCGGGGGACGGATATACAATGAGCAGTTCTTC
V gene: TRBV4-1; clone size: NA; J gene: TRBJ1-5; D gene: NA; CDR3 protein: CASSQDVAVRNQPQHF; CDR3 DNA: TGCGCCAGCAGCCAAGATGTGGCAGTGAGGAATCAGCCCCAGCATTTT
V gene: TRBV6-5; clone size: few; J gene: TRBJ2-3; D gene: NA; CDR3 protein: CASRLVEGSDTQYF; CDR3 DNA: TGTGCCAGCAGACTGGTGGAGGGATCAGATACGCAGTATTTT
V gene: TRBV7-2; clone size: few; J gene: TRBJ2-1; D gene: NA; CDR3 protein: CASSPGTGVYNEQFF; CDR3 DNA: TGTGCCAGCAGCCCGGGGACGGGGGTGTACAATGAGCAGTTCTTC
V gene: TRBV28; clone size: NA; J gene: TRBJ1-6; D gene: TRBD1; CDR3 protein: CASNTGVYNSPLHF; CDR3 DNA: TGTGCCAGCAATACAGGGGTTTACAATTCACCCCTCCACTTT
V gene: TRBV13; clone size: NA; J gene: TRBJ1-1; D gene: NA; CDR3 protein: CASSQPIMTLNTEAFF; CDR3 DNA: TGTGCCAGCAGCCAGCCCATAATGACACTGAACACTGAAGCTTTCTTT
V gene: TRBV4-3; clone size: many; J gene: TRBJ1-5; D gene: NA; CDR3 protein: CASSQGEGQPQHF; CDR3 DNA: TGCGCCAGCAGCCAGGGGGAGGGCCAGCCCCAGCATTTT
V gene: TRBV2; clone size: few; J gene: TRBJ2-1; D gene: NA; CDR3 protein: CASSQPGRSSYNEQFF; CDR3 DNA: TGTGCCAGCAGCCAACCGGGACGGTCATCCTACAATGAGCAGTTCTTC
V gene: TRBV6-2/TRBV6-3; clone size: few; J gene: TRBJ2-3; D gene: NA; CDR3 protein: CASDRLTRTDTQYF; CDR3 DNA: TGTGCCAGCGATCGCCTAACCCGCACAGATACGCAGTATTTT
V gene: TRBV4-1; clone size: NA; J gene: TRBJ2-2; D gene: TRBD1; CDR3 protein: CASSLGQGLSGELFF; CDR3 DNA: TGCGCCAGCAGCCTTGGACAGGGCTTATCCGGGGAGCTGTTTTTT
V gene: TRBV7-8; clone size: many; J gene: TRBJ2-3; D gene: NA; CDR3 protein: CASNGGRTDTQYF; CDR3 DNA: TGTGCCAGCAACGGGGGGCGCACAGATACGCAGTATTTT
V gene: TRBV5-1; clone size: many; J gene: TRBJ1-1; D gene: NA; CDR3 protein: CASSLQRNTEAFF; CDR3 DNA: TGCGCCAGCAGCTTGCAACGGAACACTGAAGCTTTCTTT
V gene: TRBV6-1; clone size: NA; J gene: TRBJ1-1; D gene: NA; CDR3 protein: CASSPARGANTEAFF; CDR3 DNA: TGTGCCAGCAGTCCGGCAAGGGGCGCGAACACTGAAGCTTTCTTT
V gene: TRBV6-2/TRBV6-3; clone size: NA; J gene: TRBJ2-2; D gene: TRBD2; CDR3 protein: CASSFPTSGDSQGRAVTGELFF; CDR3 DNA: TGTGCCAGCAGTTTCCCGACTAGCGGGGACTCCCAGGGTCGCGCGGTCACCGGGGAGCTGTTTTTT
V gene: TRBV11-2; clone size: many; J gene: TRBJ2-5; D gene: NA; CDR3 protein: CASRGYQETQYF; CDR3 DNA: TGTGCCAGCCGGGGGTACCAAGAGACCCAGTACTTC
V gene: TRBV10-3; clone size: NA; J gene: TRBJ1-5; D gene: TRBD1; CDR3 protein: CAISERQGANQPQHF; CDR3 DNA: TGTGCCATCAGCGAGAGGCAGGGGGCGAATCAGCCCCAGCATTTT
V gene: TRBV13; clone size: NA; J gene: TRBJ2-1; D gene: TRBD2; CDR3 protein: CASSLGSLAGDNEQFF; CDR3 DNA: TGTGCCAGCAGCTTAGGGAGCCTAGCGGGGGACAATGAGCAGTTCTTC
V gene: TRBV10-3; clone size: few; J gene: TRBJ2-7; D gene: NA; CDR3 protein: CAIGLGGVSYEQYF; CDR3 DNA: TGTGCCATCGGCCTGGGAGGTGTCTCCTACGAGCAGTACTTC
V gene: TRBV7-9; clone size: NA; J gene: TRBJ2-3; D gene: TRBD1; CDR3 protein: CASTGQGATDTQYF; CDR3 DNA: TGTGCCAGCACCGGACAGGGAGCCACAGATACGCAGTATTTT
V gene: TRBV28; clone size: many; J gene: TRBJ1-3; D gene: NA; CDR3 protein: CASSLAGAAGNTIYF; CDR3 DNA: TGTGCCAGCAGCCTGGCCGGGGCAGCTGGAAACACCATATATTTT
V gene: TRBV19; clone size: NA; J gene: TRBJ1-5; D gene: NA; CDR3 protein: CASHGPYSNQPQHF; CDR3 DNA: TGTGCCAGCCACGGACCCTATAGCAATCAGCCCCAGCATTTT
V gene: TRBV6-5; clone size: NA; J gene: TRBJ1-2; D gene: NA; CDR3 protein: CASSYTLSYGYTF; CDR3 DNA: TGTGCCAGCAGTTACACCCTTTCGTATGGCTACACCTTC
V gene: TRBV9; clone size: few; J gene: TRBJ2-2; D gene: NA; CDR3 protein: CASSAVGSFKNTGELFF; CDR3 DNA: TGTGCCAGCAGCGCAGTGGGGAGCTTTAAGAACACCGGGGAGCTGTTTTTT
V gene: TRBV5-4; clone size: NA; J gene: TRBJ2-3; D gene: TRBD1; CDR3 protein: CASSSRTGPGTDTQYF; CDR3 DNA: TGTGCCAGCAGCTCTCGGACAGGGCCGGGCACAGATACGCAGTATTTT
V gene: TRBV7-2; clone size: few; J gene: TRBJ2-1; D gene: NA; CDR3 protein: CASSLVVYNEQFF; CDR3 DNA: TGTGCCAGCAGCTTAGTAGTCTACAATGAGCAGTTCTTC
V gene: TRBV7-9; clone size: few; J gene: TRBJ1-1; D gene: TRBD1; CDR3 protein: CASSPGGAATTEAFF; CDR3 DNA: TGTGCCAGCAGTCCAGGGGGCGCGGCAACGACTGAAGCTTTCTTT
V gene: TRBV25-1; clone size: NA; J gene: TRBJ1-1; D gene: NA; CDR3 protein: CASSGPSRHTEAFF; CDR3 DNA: TGTGCCAGCAGTGGGCCTAGTAGGCACACTGAAGCTTTCTTT